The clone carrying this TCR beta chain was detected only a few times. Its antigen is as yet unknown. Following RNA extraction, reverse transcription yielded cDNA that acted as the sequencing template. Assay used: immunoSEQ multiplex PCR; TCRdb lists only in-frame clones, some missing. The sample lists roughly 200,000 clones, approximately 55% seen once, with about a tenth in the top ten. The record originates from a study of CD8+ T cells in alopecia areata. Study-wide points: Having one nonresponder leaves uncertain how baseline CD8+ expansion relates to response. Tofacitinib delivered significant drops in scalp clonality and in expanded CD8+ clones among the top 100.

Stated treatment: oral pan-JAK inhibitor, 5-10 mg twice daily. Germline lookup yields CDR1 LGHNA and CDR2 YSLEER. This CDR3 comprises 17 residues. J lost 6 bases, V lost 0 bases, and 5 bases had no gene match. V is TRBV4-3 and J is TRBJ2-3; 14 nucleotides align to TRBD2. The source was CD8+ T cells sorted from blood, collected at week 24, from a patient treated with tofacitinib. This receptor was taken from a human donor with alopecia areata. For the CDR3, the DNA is TGCGCCAGCAGCCAAGACAGACTAGCGGGGGGGCTGGATACGCAGTATTTT. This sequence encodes CASSQDRLAGGLDTQYF.